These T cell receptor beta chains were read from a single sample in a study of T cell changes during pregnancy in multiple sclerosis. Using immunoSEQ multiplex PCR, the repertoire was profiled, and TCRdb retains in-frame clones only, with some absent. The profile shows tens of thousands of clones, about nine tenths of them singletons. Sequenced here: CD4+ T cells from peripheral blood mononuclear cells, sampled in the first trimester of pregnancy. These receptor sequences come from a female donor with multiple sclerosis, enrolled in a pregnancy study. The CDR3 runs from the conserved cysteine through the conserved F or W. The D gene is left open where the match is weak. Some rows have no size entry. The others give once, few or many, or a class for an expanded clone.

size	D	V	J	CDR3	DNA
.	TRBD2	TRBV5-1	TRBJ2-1	CASSLLSGLAGSSYNEQFF	TGCGCCAGCAGCTTGTTGTCGGGACTAGCGGGGAGCTCCTACAATGAGCAGTTCTTC
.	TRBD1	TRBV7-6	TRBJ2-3	CASSPGQGLTDTQYF	TGTGCCAGCAGCCCGGGACAGGGGCTCACAGATACGCAGTATTTT
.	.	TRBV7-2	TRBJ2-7	CASSPAYEQYF	TGTGCCAGCAGCCCCGCCTACGAGCAGTACTTC
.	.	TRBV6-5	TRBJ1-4	CASSYSGGATNEKLFF	TGTGCCAGCAGTTACTCAGGGGGTGCAACTAATGAAAAACTGTTTTTT
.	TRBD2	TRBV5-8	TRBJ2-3	CASSQLAGRTDTQYF	TGTGCCAGCAGCCAACTAGCGGGACGCACAGATACGCAGTATTTT
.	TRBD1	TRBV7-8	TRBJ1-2	CASSLSNRGDGYTF	TGTGCCAGCAGCCTTAGCAACAGGGGTGATGGCTACACCTTC
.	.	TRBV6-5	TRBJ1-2	CASSYGQLYTF	TGTGCCAGCAGTTACGGGCAGCTCTACACCTTC
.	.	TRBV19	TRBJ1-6	CASSIQGTENSPLHF	TGTGCCAGTAGTATACAGGGGACGGAGAATTCACCCCTCCACTTT
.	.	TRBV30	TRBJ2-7	CAWSRGSNYEQYF	TGTGCCTGGAGCCGAGGCTCAAACTACGAGCAGTACTTC
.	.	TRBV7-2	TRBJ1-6	CASSENRVGNSPLHF	TGTGCCAGCAGCGAAAACAGGGTGGGTAATTCACCCCTCCACTTT
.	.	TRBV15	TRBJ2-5	CATSRAETQYF	TGTGCCACCAGCAGAGCGGAGACCCAGTACTTC
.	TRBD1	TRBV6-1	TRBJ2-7	CASSERQGDYEQYF	TGTGCCAGCAGTGAGAGACAGGGGGACTACGAGCAGTACTTC
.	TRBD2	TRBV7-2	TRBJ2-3	CASSPVPSGGPPTDTQYF	TGTGCCAGCAGCCCAGTCCCTAGCGGGGGCCCCCCCACAGATACGCAGTATTTT
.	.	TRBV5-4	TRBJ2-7	CASSFFTGSEQYF	TGTGCCAGCAGCTTTTTTACAGGGAGCGAGCAGTACTTC
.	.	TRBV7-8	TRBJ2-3	CASSFHFARRSTDTQYF	TGTGCCAGCAGCTTTCATTTTGCTCGGCGGAGCACAGATACGCAGTATTTT
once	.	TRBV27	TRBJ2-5	CASSLRGETQYF	TGTGCCAGCAGTTTAAGGGGGGAGACCCAGTACTTC
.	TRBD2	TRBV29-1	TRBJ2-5	CSVGLAGSETQYF	TGCAGCGTGGGACTAGCCGGATCAGAGACCCAGTACTTC
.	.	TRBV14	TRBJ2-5	CASSQEAPWRETQYF	TGTGCCAGCAGCCAAGAAGCCCCTTGGCGGGAGACCCAGTACTTC
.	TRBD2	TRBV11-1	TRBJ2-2	CASSPSGVPTGELFF	TGTGCCAGCAGCCCGAGCGGGGTGCCCACCGGGGAGCTGTTTTTT
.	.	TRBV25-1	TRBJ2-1	CASSETGRGSYNEQFF	TGTGCCAGCAGTGAGACAGGTAGAGGCTCCTACAATGAGCAGTTCTTC
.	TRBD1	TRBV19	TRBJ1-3	CAVQGAFGNTIYF	TGTGCCGTACAGGGGGCGTTCGGAAACACCATATATTTT
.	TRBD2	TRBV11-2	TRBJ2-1	CASSSTSGRYNEQFF	TGTGCCAGCAGCTCAACTAGCGGGAGATACAATGAGCAGTTCTTC
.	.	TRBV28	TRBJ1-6	CASGDGRVFSPLHF	TGTGCCAGCGGCGACGGCCGGGTATTTTCACCCCTCCACTTT
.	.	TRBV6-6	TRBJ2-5	CASSYQAPLETQYF	TGTGCCAGCAGTTACCAGGCTCCTCTCGAGACCCAGTACTTC
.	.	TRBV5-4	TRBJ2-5	CASSDTNQETQYF	TGTGCCAGCAGTGACACCAACCAAGAGACCCAGTACTTC
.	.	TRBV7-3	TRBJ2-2	CASSPRQANTGELFF	TGTGCCAGCAGCCCCCGACAGGCTAACACCGGGGAGCTGTTTTTT
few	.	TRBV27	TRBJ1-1	CASSFATARNTEAFF	TGTGCCAGCAGTTTCGCGACAGCGAGAAACACTGAAGCTTTCTTT
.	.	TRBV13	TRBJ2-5	CASSQTKLTSETQYF	TGTGCCAGCAGCCAAACTAAGCTAACATCGGAGACCCAGTACTTC
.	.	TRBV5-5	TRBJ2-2	CASIELQGFGTGELFF	TGTGCCAGCATCGAACTGCAGGGTTTTGGGACCGGGGAGCTGTTTTTT
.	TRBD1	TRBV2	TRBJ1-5	CASSGRGPQGPNQPQHF	TGTGCCAGCAGTGGGAGGGGGCCACAGGGGCCAAATCAGCCCCAGCATTTT
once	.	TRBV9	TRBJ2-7	CASSATTTEQYF	TGTGCCAGCAGCGCGACGACTACCGAGCAGTACTTC
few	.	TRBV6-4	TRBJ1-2	CASKKLNYGYTF	TGTGCCAGCAAGAAGCTTAACTATGGCTACACCTTC
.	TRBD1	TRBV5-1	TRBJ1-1	CASSPGQTYTEAFF	TGCGCCAGCAGCCCGGGACAGACTTACACTGAAGCTTTCTTT
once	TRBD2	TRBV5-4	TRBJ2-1	CASSLVSSGTVEQFF	TGTGCCAGCAGCTTGGTTTCTAGCGGGACTGTTGAGCAGTTCTTC
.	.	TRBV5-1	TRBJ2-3	CASSLAGRRTARVDTQYF	TGCGCCAGCAGCTTGGCCGGCCGAAGGACTGCTCGCGTAGACACGCAGTATTTT
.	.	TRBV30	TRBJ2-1	CAWSVPPQLLVNEQFF	TGTGCCTGGAGTGTACCCCCTCAACTATTGGTCAATGAGCAGTTCTTC
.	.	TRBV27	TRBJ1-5	CASSLGQSSNQPQHF	TGTGCCAGCAGTCTCGGACAGTCTAGCAATCAGCCCCAGCATTTT
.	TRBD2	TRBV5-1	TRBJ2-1	CASSPGLAGSNEQFF	TGCGCCAGCAGCCCAGGACTAGCGGGAAGCAATGAGCAGTTCTTC
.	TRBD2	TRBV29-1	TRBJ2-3	CSVEGGRMADTQYF	TGCAGCGTTGAAGGCGGGAGGATGGCAGATACGCAGTATTTT
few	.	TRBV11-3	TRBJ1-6	CASRAASNSPLHF	TGTGCCAGCAGGGCGGCGAGTAATTCACCCCTCCACTTT
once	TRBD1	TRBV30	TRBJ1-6	CAWNGQGDSPLHF	TGTGCCTGGAATGGACAGGGGGATTCACCCCTCCACTTT
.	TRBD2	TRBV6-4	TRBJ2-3	CASSALAGASTDTQYF	TGTGCCAGCAGTGCCCTAGCGGGGGCTAGCACAGATACGCAGTATTTT
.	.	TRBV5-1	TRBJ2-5	CASSLGGGGSFETQYF	TGCGCCAGCAGTTTAGGCGGGGGCGGGTCATTTGAGACCCAGTACTTC
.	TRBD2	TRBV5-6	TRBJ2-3	CASSLALAGGTRKYF	TGTGCCAGCAGCTTGGCCCTAGCGGGAGGCACGCGGAAGTATTTT
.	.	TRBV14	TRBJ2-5	CASSQLLTGVYQETQYF	TGTGCCAGCAGCCAATTACTAACGGGGGTATACCAAGAGACCCAGTACTTC
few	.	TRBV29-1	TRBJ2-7	CSHLGRPAYEQYF	TGCAGCCACTTGGGCAGGCCAGCCTACGAGCAGTACTTC
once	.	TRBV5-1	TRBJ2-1	CASTAEGGLSYNEQFF	TGCGCCAGCACAGCGGAGGGGGGGCTCTCCTACAATGAGCAGTTCTTC
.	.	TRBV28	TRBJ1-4	CASSSRVGWANEKLFF	TGTGCCAGCAGTTCCAGGGTCGGCTGGGCTAATGAAAAACTGTTTTTT
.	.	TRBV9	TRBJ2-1	CASSVGLARSYNEQFF	TGTGCCAGCAGCGTAGGGCTAGCTCGGTCCTACAATGAGCAGTTCTTC
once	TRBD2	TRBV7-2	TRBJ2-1	CASSPQALGLGLYNEQFF	TGTGCCAGCAGCCCCCAGGCGTTAGGACTAGGCCTATACAATGAGCAGTTCTTC
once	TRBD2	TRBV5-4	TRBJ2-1	CASSPRTSANEQFF	TGTGCCAGCAGCCCACGGACTAGCGCGAATGAGCAGTTCTTC
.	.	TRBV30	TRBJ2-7	CAWARSAAYEQYF	TGTGCCTGGGCTAGGTCGGCCGCCTACGAGCAGTACTTC
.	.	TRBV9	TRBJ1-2	CASSKVGLVYGYTF	TGTGCCAGCAGCAAAGTGGGGCTTGTCTATGGCTACACCTTC
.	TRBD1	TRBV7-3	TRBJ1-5	CASSSTRGPVIHQPQHF	TGTGCCAGCAGCTCAACCAGGGGGCCGGTAATACATCAGCCCCAGCATTTT
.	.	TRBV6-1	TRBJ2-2	CASRGEGRTGELFF	TGTGCCAGCCGGGGTGAAGGGCGGACCGGGGAGCTGTTTTTT